Included here is one TCR beta chain sequence, with context. Each exposed participant met a COVID-19 case in the 2 weeks preceding study entry. This entry comes from a study of blood T cell repertoires in COVID-19. The repertoire was sequenced with immunoSEQ multiplex PCR; TCRdb's copy has only in-frame clones and lacks some. The profile shows roughly 430,000 clones, over 75% of them singletons. The V gene lost 3 bases and the J gene lost 0 bases, with 12 bases spanning the gap. The CDR3 spans 16 residues. Germline V gives CDR1 SGHVS, CDR2 FNYEAQ. The receptor's source is a woman between 18 and 29 years old who had been exposed to COVID-19. The V gene is TRBV7-6, the J gene TRBJ2-1; TRBD1 might be the D (6 bases). Sequencing was done on a sample of PBMCs or T cells enriched from blood (not recorded which). CDR3 region: CASSFYETGSYNEQFF. The DNA for the CDR3 is TGTGCCAGCAGCTTTTATGAGACAGGCTCCTACAATGAGCAGTTCTTC. Variable domain in full (rest from reference TRBV7-6 and TRBJ2-1): GAGVSQSPRYKVTKRGQDVALRCDPISGHVSLYWYRQALGQGPEFLTYFNYEAQQDKSGLPNDRFSAERPEGSISTLTIQRTEQRDSAMYRCASSFYETGSYNEQFFGPGTRLTVL.